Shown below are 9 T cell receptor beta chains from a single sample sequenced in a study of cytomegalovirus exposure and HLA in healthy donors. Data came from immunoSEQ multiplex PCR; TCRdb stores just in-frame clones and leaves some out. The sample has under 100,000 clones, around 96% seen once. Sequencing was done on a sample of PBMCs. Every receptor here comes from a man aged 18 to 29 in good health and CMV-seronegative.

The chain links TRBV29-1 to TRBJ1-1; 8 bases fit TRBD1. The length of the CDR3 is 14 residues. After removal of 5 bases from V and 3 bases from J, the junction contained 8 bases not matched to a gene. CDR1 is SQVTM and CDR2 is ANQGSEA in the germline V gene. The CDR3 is CSVRTGPLDTEAFF. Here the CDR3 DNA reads TGCAGCGTTCGGACAGGGCCTCTCGACACTGAAGCTTTCTTT.

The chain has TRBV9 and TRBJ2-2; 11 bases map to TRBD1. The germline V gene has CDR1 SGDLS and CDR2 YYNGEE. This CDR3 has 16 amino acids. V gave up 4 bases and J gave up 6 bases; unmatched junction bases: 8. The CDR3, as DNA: TGTGCCAGCAGCCCAGGGGGACAGGGGGTCTCCGGGGAGCTGTTTTTT. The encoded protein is CASSPGGQGVSGELFF.

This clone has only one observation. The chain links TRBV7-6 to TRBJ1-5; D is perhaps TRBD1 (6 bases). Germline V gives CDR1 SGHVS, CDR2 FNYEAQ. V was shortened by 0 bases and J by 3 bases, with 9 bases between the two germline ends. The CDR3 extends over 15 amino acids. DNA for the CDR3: TGTGCCAGCAGCTTAGCGGACAGTCCCAATCAGCCCCAGCATTTT. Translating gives CASSLADSPNQPQHF. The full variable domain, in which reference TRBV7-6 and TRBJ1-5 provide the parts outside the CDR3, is GAGVSQSPRYKVTKRGQDVALRCDPISGHVSLYWYRQALGQGPEFLTYFNYEAQQDKSGLPNDRFSAERPEGSISTLTIQRTEQRDSAMYRCASSLADSPNQPQHFGDGTRLSIL.

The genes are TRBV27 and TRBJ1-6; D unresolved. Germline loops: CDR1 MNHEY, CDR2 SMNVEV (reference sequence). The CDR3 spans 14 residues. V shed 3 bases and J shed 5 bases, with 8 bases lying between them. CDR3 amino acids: CASSFATNNSPLHF. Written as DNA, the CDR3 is TGTGCCAGCAGTTTCGCTACTAATAATTCACCCCTCCACTTT.

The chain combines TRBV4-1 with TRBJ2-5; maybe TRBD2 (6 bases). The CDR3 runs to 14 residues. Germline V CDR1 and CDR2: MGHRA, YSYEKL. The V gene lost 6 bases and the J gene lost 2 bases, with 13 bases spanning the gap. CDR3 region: CASSRSAGQETQYF. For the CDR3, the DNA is TGCGCCAGCAGTAGGTCGGCGGGACAAGAGACCCAGTACTTC.

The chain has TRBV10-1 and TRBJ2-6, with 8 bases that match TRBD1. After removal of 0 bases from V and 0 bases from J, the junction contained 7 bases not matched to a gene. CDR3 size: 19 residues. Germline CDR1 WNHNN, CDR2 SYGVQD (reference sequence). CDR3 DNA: TGCGCCAGCAGTGAGTCGACTCGACAGGGGAGCTCTGGGGCCAACGTCCTGACTTTC. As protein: CASSESTRQGSSGANVLTF.

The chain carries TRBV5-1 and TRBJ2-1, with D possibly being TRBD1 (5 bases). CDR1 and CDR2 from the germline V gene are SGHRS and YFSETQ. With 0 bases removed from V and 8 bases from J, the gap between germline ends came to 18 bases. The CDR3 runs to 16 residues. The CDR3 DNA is TGCGCCAGCAGCTTGGGATTCAGGGTCCATGGGGATGAGCAGTTCTTC. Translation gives CASSLGFRVHGDEQFF.

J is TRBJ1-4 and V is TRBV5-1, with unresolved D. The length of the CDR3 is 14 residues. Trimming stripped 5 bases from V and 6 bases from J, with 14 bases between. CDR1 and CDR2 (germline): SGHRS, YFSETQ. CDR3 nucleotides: TGCGCCAGCAGGCGAGACATGTTGGATGAAAAACTGTTTTTT. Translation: CASRRDMLDEKLFF.

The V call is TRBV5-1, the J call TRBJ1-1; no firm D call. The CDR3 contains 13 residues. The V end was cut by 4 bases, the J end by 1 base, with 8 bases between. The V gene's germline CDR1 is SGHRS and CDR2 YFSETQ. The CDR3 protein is CASSPEGNTEAFF. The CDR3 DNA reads TGCGCCAGCAGCCCCGAGGGGAACACTGAAGCTTTCTTT.